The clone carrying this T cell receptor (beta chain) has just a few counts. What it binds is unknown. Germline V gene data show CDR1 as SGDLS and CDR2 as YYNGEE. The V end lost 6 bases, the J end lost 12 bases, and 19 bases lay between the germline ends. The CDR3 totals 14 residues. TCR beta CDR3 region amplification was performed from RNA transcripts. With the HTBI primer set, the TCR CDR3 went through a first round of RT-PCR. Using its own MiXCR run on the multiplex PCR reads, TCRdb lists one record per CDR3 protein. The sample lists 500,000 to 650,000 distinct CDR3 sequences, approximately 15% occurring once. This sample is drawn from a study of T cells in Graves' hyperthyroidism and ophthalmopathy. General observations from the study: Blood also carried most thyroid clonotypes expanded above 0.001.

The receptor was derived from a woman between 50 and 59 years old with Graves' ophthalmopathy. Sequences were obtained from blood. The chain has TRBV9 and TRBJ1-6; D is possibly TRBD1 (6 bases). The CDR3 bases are TGTGCCAGCACCGCAGGACCCCGAGGGGGACCCCTCCACTTT. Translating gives CASTAGPRGGPLHF.